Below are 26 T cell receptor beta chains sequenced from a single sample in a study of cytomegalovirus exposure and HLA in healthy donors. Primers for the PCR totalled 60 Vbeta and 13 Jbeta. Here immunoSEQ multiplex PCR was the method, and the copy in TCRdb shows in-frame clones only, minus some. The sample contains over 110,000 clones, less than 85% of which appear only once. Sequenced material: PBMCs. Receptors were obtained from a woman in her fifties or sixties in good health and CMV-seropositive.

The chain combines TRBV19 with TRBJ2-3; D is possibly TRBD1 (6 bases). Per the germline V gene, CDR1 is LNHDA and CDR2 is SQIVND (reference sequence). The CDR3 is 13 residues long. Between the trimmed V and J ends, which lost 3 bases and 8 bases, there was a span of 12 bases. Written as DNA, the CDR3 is TGTGCCAGTAGTATTTTGGGGGCAGGTACGCAGTATTTT. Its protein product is CASSILGAGTQYF.

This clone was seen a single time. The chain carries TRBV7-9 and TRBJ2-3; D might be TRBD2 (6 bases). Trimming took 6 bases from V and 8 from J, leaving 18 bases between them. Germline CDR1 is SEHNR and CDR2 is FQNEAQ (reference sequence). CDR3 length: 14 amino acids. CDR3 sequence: CASSQSTGGTTQYF. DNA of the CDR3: TGTGCCAGCAGTCAATCGACCGGGGGTACTACGCAGTATTTT.

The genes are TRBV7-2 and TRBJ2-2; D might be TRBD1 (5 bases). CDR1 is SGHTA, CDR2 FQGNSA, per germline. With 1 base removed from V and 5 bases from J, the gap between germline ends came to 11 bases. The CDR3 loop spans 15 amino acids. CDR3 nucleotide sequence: TGTGCCAGCAGCTTAGTGGCAGGGCGGACCGGGGAGCTGTTTTTT. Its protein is CASSLVAGRTGELFF.

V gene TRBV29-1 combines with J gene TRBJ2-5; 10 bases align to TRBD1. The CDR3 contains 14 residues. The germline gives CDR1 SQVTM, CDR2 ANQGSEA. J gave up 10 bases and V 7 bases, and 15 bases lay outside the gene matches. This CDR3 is CSATGTGVPRIQYF. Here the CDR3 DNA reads TGCAGCGCTACCGGGACAGGGGTCCCAAGGATCCAGTACTTC.

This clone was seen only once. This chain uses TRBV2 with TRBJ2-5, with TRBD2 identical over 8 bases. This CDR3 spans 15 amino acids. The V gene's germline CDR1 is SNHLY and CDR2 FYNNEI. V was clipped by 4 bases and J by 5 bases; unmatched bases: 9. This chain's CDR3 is CASSVRGGAVETQYF. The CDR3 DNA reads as TGTGCCAGCAGTGTCCGGGGGGGGGCCGTCGAGACCCAGTACTTC.

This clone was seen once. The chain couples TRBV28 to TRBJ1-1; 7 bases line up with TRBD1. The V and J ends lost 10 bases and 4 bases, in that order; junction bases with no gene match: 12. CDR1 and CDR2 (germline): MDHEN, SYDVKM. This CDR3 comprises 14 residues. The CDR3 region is CAIGQAHRGTEAFF. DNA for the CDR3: TGTGCCATTGGACAGGCCCATAGGGGCACTGAAGCTTTCTTT.

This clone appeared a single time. In DNA form, the CDR3 reads TGTGCCAGCAGCACTCAGGGAGGGGTCAGTCAGCCCCAGCATTTT. Translated: CASSTQGGVSQPQHF. This chain uses TRBV7-9 with TRBJ1-5; TRBD1 is a possible D gene (5 bases). The CDR3 consists of 15 residues. Trimming took 5 bases from V and 6 from J, leaving 17 bases between them. Germline-derived CDR1 and CDR2 are SEHNR and FQNEAQ (reference sequence).

The CDR3, as DNA: TGTGCCAGCAGTGAACAGATCGGCTATGGCTACACCTTC. Translated: CASSEQIGYGYTF. This chain uses TRBV5-8 with TRBJ1-2; no clear D gene. The CDR3 extends over 13 amino acids. With 5 bases removed from V and 4 bases from J, the gap between germline ends came to 12 bases. Germline assignment: CDR1 SGHTS and CDR2 YDEGEE.

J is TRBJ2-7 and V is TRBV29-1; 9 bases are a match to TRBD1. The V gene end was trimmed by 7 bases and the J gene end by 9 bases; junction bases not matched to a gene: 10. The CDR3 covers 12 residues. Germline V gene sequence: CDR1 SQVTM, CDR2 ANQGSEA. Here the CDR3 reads CSGQDRGDGQYF. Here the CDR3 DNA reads TGCAGCGGTCAGGACAGGGGAGACGGGCAGTACTTC.

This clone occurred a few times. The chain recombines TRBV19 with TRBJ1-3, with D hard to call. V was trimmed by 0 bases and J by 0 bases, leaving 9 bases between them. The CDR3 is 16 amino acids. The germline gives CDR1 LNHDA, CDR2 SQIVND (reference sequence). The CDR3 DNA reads TGTGCCAGTAGTATAGATCCGGGGAGCTCTGGAAACACCATATATTTT. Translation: CASSIDPGSSGNTIYF. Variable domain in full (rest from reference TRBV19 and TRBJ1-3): DGGITQSPKYLFRKEGQNVTLSCEQNLNHDAMYWYRQDPGQGLRLIYYSQIVNDFQKGDIAEGYSVSREKKESFPLTVTSAQKNPTAFYLCASSIDPGSSGNTIYFGEGSWLTVV.

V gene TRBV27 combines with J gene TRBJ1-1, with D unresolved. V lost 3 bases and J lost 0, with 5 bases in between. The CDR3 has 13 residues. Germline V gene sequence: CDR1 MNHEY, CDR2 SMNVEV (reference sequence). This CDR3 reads CASSFLVNTEAFF. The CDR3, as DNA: TGTGCCAGCAGTTTTCTTGTGAACACTGAAGCTTTCTTT.

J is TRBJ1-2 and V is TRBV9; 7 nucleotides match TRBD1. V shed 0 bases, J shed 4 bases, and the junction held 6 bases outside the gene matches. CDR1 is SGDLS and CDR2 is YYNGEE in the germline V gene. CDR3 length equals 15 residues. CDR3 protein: CASSVDTGEFYGYTF. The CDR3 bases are TGTGCCAGCAGCGTAGACACAGGGGAATTCTATGGCTACACCTTC.

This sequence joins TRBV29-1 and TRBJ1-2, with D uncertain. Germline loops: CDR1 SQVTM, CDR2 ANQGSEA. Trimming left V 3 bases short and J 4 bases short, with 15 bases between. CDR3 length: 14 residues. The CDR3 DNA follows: TGCAGCGTTGAGGGCCGGGGTGCGAGCTATGGCTACACCTTC. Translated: CSVEGRGASYGYTF. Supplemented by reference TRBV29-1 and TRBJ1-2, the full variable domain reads SAVISQKPSRDICQRGTSLTIQCQVDSQVTMMFWYRQQPGQSLTLIATANQGSEATYESGFVIDKFPISRPNLTFSTLTVSNMSPEDSSIYLCSVEGRGASYGYTFGSGTRLTVV.

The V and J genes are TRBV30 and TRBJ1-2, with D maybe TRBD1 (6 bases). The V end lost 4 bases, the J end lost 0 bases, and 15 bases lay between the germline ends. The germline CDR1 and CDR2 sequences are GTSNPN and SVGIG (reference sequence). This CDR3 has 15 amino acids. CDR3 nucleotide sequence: TGTGCCTGGACTCCGGAGTGGGGGCCTAACTATGGCTACACCTTC. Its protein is CAWTPEWGPNYGYTF.

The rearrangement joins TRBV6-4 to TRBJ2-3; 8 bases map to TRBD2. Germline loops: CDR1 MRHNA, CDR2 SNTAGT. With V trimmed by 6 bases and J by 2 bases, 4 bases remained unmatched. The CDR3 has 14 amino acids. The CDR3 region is CASSGGADTDTQYF. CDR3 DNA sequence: TGTGCCAGCAGCGGGGGGGCCGACACAGATACGCAGTATTTT.

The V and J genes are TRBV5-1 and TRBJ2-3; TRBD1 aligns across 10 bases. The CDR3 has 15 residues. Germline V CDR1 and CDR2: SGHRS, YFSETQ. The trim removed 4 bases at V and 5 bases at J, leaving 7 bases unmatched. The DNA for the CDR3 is TGCGCCAGCAGCCCCCGGACAGGGGGAGAAGATACGCAGTATTTT. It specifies CASSPRTGGEDTQYF.

The CDR3 sequence is CASSWEDTGELFF. The CDR3 DNA reads as TGCGCCAGCAGCTGGGAGGACACCGGGGAGCTGTTTTTT. V is TRBV5-1 and J is TRBJ2-2; possibly TRBD2 for D (6 bases). The CDR3 has 13 amino acids. Trimming removed 3 bases at V and 3 bases at J, with 6 bases between. Germline CDR1 reads SGHRS; CDR2 reads YFSETQ. The full variable domain, rest sourced from reference TRBV5-1 and TRBJ2-2, is KAGVTQTPRYLIKTRGQQVTLSCSPISGHRSVSWYQQTPGQGLQFLFEYFSETQRNKGNFPGRFSGRQFSNSRSEMNVSTLELGDSALYLCASSWEDTGELFFGEGSRLTVL.

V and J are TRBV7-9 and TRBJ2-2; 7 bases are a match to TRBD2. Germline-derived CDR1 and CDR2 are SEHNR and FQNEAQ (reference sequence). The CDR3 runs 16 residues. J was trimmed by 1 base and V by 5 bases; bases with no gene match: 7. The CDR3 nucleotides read TGTGCCAGCAGCGGGGGGGGACGGAAGAACACCGGGGAGCTGTTTTTT. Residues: CASSGGGRKNTGELFF.

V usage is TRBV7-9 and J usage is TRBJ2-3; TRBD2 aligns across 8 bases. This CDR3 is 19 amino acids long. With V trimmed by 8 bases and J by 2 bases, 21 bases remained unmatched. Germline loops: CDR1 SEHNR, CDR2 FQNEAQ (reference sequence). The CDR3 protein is CASSTFRGSAGVSTDTQYF. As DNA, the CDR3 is TGTGCCAGCTCTACTTTCCGGGGTTCAGCGGGGGTCTCCACAGATACGCAGTATTTT.

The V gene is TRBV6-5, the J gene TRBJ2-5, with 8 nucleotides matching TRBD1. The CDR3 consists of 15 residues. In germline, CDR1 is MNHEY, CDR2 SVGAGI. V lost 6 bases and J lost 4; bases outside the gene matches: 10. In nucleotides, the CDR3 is TGTGCCAGCAGAAAAAGACAGGGGATTTCAGAGACCCAGTACTTC. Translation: CASRKRQGISETQYF.

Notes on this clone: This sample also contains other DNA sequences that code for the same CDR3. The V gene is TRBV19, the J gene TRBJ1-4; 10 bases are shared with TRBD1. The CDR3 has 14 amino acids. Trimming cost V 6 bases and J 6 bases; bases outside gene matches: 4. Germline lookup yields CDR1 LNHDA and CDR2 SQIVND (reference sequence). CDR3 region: CASRAGTGDEKLFF. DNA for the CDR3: TGTGCCAGTAGAGCCGGGACAGGGGATGAAAAACTGTTTTTT.

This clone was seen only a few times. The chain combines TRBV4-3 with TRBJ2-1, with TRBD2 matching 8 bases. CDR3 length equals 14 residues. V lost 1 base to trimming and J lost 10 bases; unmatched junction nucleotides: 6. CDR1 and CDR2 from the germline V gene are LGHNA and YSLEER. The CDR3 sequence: CASSQVLRGGEQFF. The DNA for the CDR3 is TGCGCCAGCAGCCAAGTTCTTCGGGGGGGAGAGCAGTTCTTC.

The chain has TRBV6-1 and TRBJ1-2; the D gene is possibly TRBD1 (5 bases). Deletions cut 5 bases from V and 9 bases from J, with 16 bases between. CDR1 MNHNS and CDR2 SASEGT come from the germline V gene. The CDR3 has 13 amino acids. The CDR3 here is CASSQTGTLSYTF. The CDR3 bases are TGTGCCAGCAGTCAAACAGGAACCCTTAGCTACACCTTC.

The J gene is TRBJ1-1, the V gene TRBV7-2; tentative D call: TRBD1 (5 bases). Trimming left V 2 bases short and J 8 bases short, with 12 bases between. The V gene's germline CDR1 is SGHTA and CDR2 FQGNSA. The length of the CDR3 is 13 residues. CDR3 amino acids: CASSLYPDMEAFF. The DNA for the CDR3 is TGTGCCAGCAGCTTATATCCGGACATGGAAGCTTTCTTT.

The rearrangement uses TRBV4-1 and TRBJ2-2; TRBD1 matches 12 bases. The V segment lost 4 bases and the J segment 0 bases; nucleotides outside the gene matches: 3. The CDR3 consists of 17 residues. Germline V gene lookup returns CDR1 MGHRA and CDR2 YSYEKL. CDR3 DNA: TGCGCCAGCAGCCGGGACAGGGGGCAAGCGAACACCGGGGAGCTGTTTTTT. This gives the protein CASSRDRGQANTGELFF.

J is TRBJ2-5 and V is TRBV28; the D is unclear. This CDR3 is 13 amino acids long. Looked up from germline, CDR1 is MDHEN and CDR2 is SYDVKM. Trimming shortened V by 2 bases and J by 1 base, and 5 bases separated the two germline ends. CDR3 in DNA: TGTGCCAGCAGTTTAGCGGCCCAAGAGACCCAGTACTTC. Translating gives CASSLAAQETQYF. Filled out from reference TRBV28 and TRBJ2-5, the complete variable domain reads DVKVTQSSRYLVKRTGEKVFLECVQDMDHENMFWYRQDPGLGLRLIYFSYDVKMKEKGDIPEGYSVSREKKERFSLILESASTNQTSMYLCASSLAAQETQYFGPGTRLLVL.